This is a list of T cell receptor beta chains from one sample in a study of CD8+CD57+ T cells in acquired aplastic anemia. TCRdb redid the calling of the reads with MiXCR, one entry per CDR3 protein. Of around 170,000 distinct CDR3 sequences listed, around half are singletons. Sequencing was performed on sorted CD4+, CD8+, or CD8+CD57+ T cells (not recorded which) from PBMCs. These TCRs come from a human donor with aplastic anemia. The CDR3 runs from the conserved cysteine through the conserved F or W. Fields, in order: clone size, D gene, J gene, V gene, CDR3 protein, CDR3 DNA. D genes are given only for firm matches. Clone size is not always given. Where it is, it says once, few, many or a class for expanded clones.

abundance: NA
d_gene: TRBD2
j_gene: TRBJ2-1
v_gene: TRBV7-3
CDR3aa: CASLIGLAGVYEQFF
CDR3nt: TGTGCCAGCCTCATTGGGCTAGCGGGGGTGTATGAGCAGTTCTTC

abundance: many
d_gene: TRBD2
j_gene: TRBJ2-7
v_gene: TRBV2
CDR3aa: CASRNLAGGSYEQYF
CDR3nt: TGTGCCAGCAGAAACCTAGCGGGAGGTTCCTACGAGCAGTACTTC

abundance: NA
d_gene: NA
j_gene: TRBJ1-1
v_gene: TRBV5-1
CDR3aa: CASSLAGTSEAFF
CDR3nt: TGCGCCAGCAGCTTGGCCGGGACGAGTGAAGCTTTCTTT

abundance: NA
d_gene: NA
j_gene: TRBJ1-1
v_gene: TRBV7-9
CDR3aa: CASSLGQSNTEAFF
CDR3nt: TGTGCCAGCAGCCTAGGGCAGTCGAACACTGAAGCTTTCTTT

abundance: NA
d_gene: NA
j_gene: TRBJ1-1
v_gene: TRBV6-1
CDR3aa: CASSLDRSEAFF
CDR3nt: TGTGCCAGCAGTCTTGACAGGTCTGAAGCTTTCTTT

abundance: NA
d_gene: NA
j_gene: TRBJ1-2
v_gene: TRBV7-2
CDR3aa: CASRISGDGYTF
CDR3nt: TGTGCCAGCAGGATAAGCGGAGATGGCTACACCTTC

abundance: NA
d_gene: NA
j_gene: TRBJ2-7
v_gene: TRBV10-2
CDR3aa: CASRESRLASYEQYF
CDR3nt: TGCGCCAGCAGAGAGTCCAGGCTAGCATCGTACGAGCAGTACTTC

abundance: NA
d_gene: TRBD2
j_gene: TRBJ2-1
v_gene: TRBV10-3
CDR3aa: CASSSRTSGSGYNEQFF
CDR3nt: TGTGCCAGCAGTTCGCGGACTAGCGGGAGCGGCTACAATGAGCAGTTCTTC

abundance: NA
d_gene: NA
j_gene: TRBJ2-6
v_gene: TRBV11-2
CDR3aa: CASSQEGPGANVLTF
CDR3nt: TGTGCCAGCAGCCAGGAGGGTCCTGGGGCCAACGTCCTGACTTTC

abundance: many
d_gene: TRBD1
j_gene: TRBJ1-2
v_gene: TRBV20-1
CDR3aa: CSARDWTGDGYTF
CDR3nt: TGCAGTGCTAGAGACTGGACAGGGGATGGCTACACCTTC

abundance: NA
d_gene: NA
j_gene: TRBJ2-4
v_gene: TRBV10-3
CDR3aa: CASSWRARDKNIQYF
CDR3nt: TGTGCCAGCAGTTGGAGGGCCCGGGACAAAAACATTCAGTACTTC

abundance: few
d_gene: NA
j_gene: TRBJ1-1
v_gene: TRBV6-1
CDR3aa: CASSPTGSGIKNTEAFF
CDR3nt: TGTGCCAGCAGTCCAACAGGGTCGGGGATAAAGAACACTGAAGCTTTCTTT

abundance: many
d_gene: NA
j_gene: TRBJ2-7
v_gene: TRBV19
CDR3aa: CASSASPYEQYF
CDR3nt: TGTGCCAGTAGCGCAAGCCCCTACGAGCAGTACTTC

abundance: many
d_gene: TRBD1
j_gene: TRBJ2-5
v_gene: TRBV7-9
CDR3aa: CASSPMTGGGETQYF
CDR3nt: TGTGCCAGCAGCCCTATGACAGGGGGCGGAGAGACCCAGTACTTC

abundance: many
d_gene: NA
j_gene: TRBJ2-7
v_gene: TRBV10-3
CDR3aa: CAISEAGRTASYEQYF
CDR3nt: TGTGCCATCAGTGAAGCTGGGAGGACGGCGTCCTACGAGCAGTACTTC

abundance: many
d_gene: NA
j_gene: TRBJ1-1
v_gene: TRBV20-1
CDR3aa: CSARTTPGQPSGTEAFF
CDR3nt: TGCAGTGCTAGAACCACCCCCGGACAGCCCAGTGGCACTGAAGCTTTCTTT

abundance: many
d_gene: NA
j_gene: TRBJ2-3
v_gene: TRBV29-1
CDR3aa: CSVRASGTDTQYF
CDR3nt: TGCAGCGTTCGGGCGTCAGGCACAGATACGCAGTATTTT

abundance: NA
d_gene: NA
j_gene: TRBJ1-1
v_gene: TRBV25-1
CDR3aa: CASSLQGGDTEAFF
CDR3nt: TGTGCCAGCAGTTTACAGGGAGGGGACACTGAAGCTTTCTTT

abundance: NA
d_gene: NA
j_gene: TRBJ2-2
v_gene: TRBV28
CDR3aa: CASRQGRSGELFF
CDR3nt: TGTGCCAGCAGACAGGGAAGGTCCGGGGAGCTGTTTTTT

abundance: NA
d_gene: TRBD2
j_gene: TRBJ2-5
v_gene: TRBV7-7
CDR3aa: CASSLARGGQETQYF
CDR3nt: TGTGCTAGCAGCTTAGCGCGGGGGGGTCAGGAGACCCAGTACTTC

abundance: many
d_gene: NA
j_gene: TRBJ1-2
v_gene: TRBV20-1
CDR3aa: CSASWSKDYGYTF
CDR3nt: TGCAGTGCTAGTTGGTCGAAAGACTATGGCTACACCTTC

abundance: few
d_gene: NA
j_gene: TRBJ1-6
v_gene: TRBV12-1
CDR3aa: CANSFYCWWGNSPLHF
CDR3nt: TGTGCCAACAGCTTTTACTGTTGGTGGGGCAATTCACCCCTCCACTTT

abundance: many
d_gene: NA
j_gene: TRBJ2-7
v_gene: TRBV10-3
CDR3aa: CAISSRGRDADYEQYF
CDR3nt: TGTGCCATCAGTTCCCGGGGTCGGGACGCTGACTACGAGCAGTACTTC

abundance: NA
d_gene: TRBD1
j_gene: TRBJ2-1
v_gene: TRBV10-3
CDR3aa: CARGDRGNEQVF
CDR3nt: TGTGCCCGAGGGGACAGGGGTAATGAGCAGGTCTTC

abundance: few
d_gene: NA
j_gene: TRBJ2-1
v_gene: TRBV29-1
CDR3aa: CSVVRTSSYNEQFF
CDR3nt: TGCAGCGTTGTACGGACAAGCTCCTACAATGAGCAGTTCTTC

abundance: NA
d_gene: NA
j_gene: TRBJ2-7
v_gene: TRBV9
CDR3aa: CASGRTGEGHEQYF
CDR3nt: TGTGCCAGCGGCCGTACAGGGGAGGGCCACGAGCAGTACTTC